Presented here are 23 T cell receptor beta chains from one specimen sequenced in a study of shared clonotypes between healthy human individuals. Sequencing used immunoSEQ multiplex PCR; TCRdb keeps in-frame clones, though not all of them. The profile shows 2.3 million or so clones, 93% of them singletons. Source material: naive CD4+ T cells from PBMCs. Subset in this sample: CD45RA+ positively selected. The source of these receptors is a man younger than 35 in good health. Some clones in this sample may be carry-over from other donors' samples.

The chain employs TRBV7-2 and TRBJ2-3; 9 nucleotides agree with TRBD2. This CDR3 has 16 amino acids. V dropped 5 bases and J dropped 2; count of bases not matched to a gene: 8. Germline CDR1 SGHTA, CDR2 FQGNSA. CDR3 sequence reads: CASSARAGGITDTQYF. The CDR3 DNA is TGTGCCAGCAGCGCGCGAGCGGGAGGTATCACAGATACGCAGTATTTT.

The gene calls are TRBV7-8 and TRBJ2-3, with TRBD1 as a possible D gene (6 bases). Germline V gene sequence: CDR1 SGHVS, CDR2 FQNEAQ. The CDR3 consists of 16 residues. V lost 2 bases to trimming and J lost 2 bases, with 14 bases between them. For the CDR3, the DNA is TGTGCCAGCAGCTTAAGGATGGACAGCAACACAGATACGCAGTATTTT. Translation: CASSLRMDSNTDTQYF.

The chain combines TRBV28 with TRBJ2-3; 9 nucleotides line up with TRBD2. The length of the CDR3 is 16 residues. Germline V lookup: CDR1 MDHEN, CDR2 SYDVKM. The junction had 9 bases not matched to a gene; V was cut back by 3 bases and J by 5 bases. Written as DNA, the CDR3 is TGTGCCAGCAGTTTGGGGACTAGCCCTCGGATAGATACGCAGTATTTT. It is translated as CASSLGTSPRIDTQYF.

The gene calls are TRBV28 and TRBJ2-7; the match to TRBD2 covers 8 bases. CDR3 length: 16 residues. Germline V CDR1 and CDR2: MDHEN, SYDVKM. The V and J ends lost 2 bases and 0 bases, in that order; junction bases with no gene match: 6. The CDR3: CASSLARAGGSYEQYF. CDR3 nucleotide sequence: TGTGCCAGCAGTTTAGCCAGGGCGGGGGGCTCCTACGAGCAGTACTTC.

As to this clone: This CDR3 is also generated by other DNA sequences in the sample. The V call is TRBV5-4, the J call TRBJ2-7; D possibly corresponds to TRBD2 (6 bases). The CDR3 runs 13 residues. In germline, CDR1 is SGHNT, CDR2 YYREEE (reference sequence). V shed 0 bases and J shed 4 bases, with 8 bases lying between them. Written as DNA, the CDR3 is TGTGCCAGCAGCTTGGTGGGGGGATACGAGCAGTACTTC. It is translated as CASSLVGGYEQYF.

The chain has TRBV6-1 and TRBJ2-1; D unclear. The germline gives CDR1 MNHNS, CDR2 SASEGT. Trimming removed 7 bases from V and 2 bases from J, with 15 bases in between. The CDR3 contains 15 residues. For the CDR3, the DNA is TGTGCCAGCAAGATTCAGGAAAGACCCTACAATGAGCAGTTCTTC. Encoded protein: CASKIQERPYNEQFF.

The genes are TRBV25-1 and TRBJ2-7; tentatively, D is TRBD1 (6 bases). Germline assignment: CDR1 MGHDK and CDR2 SYGVNS. The CDR3 is 16 amino acids. V was pared by 5 bases and J by 6 bases, with 23 bases between. The CDR3 loop is CASSNEVQGTTAEQYF. DNA of the CDR3: TGTGCCAGCAGTAACGAAGTACAGGGAACGACAGCCGAGCAGTACTTC.

CDR3 coding DNA: TGTGCCAGCAGGCCGCCGGGGACCGCCCGATTTTCATACTTC. Translating it yields CASRPPGTARFSYF. The chain combines TRBV6-6 with TRBJ2-5; the D gene could be TRBD1 or TRBD2 (5 bases each). V was trimmed by 6 bases and J by 14 bases, leaving 25 bases between them. This CDR3 contains 14 residues. Germline loops: CDR1 MNHNY, CDR2 SVGAGI (reference sequence).

The chain is built from TRBV18 and TRBJ1-5, with D possibly matching TRBD1 (5 bases). V lost 2 bases, J lost 3 bases, and 14 bases lay in between. The CDR3 is made up of 16 amino acids. Germline lookup yields CDR1 KGHSH and CDR2 LQKENI. CDR3 coding DNA: TGTGCCAGCTCACCAAACAGCAGGGAGTACAATCAGCCCCAGCATTTT. It yields the protein CASSPNSREYNQPQHF.

The V and J genes are TRBV7-9 and TRBJ1-4; 10 bases line up with TRBD1. Germline values: CDR1 SEHNR, CDR2 FQNEAQ (reference sequence). The V gene end was trimmed by 5 bases and the J gene end by 5 bases; junction bases not matched to a gene: 17. This CDR3 contains 19 residues. The chain's CDR3 is CASSHFRPGQGKYNEKLFF. CDR3 nucleotide sequence: TGTGCCAGCAGCCATTTTCGGCCGGGACAGGGGAAGTACAATGAAAAACTGTTTTTT.

The chain combines TRBV29-1 with TRBJ1-2; D is undetermined. Germline lookup yields CDR1 SQVTM and CDR2 ANQGSEA. V lost 4 bases and J 4 bases, leaving 13 bases between the germline ends. The CDR3 spans 13 residues. As DNA, the CDR3 is TGCAGCGTTGCCCAGAGGAGGGCCTATGGCTACACCTTC. Protein sequence: CSVAQRRAYGYTF.

The V call is TRBV7-8, the J call TRBJ1-5; D uncertain. V lost 1 base and J 0 bases, leaving 7 bases between the germline ends. The V gene's germline CDR1 is SGHVS and CDR2 FQNEAQ. The CDR3 extends over 15 amino acids. The CDR3 region is CASSLDSHSNQPQHF. CDR3 nucleotides: TGTGCCAGCAGCTTAGACAGTCATAGCAATCAGCCCCAGCATTTT.

The genes are TRBV7-2 and TRBJ2-7; D is perhaps TRBD1 (5 bases). Germline CDR1 SGHTA, CDR2 FQGNSA. This CDR3 is built from 15 residues. The V end was cut by 1 base, the J end by 3 bases, with 13 bases between. The CDR3 reads CASSLEWSTGYEQYF. For the CDR3, the DNA is TGTGCCAGCAGCTTAGAGTGGTCAACAGGCTACGAGCAGTACTTC. The variable domain in full, with the rest retrieved from reference TRBV7-2 and TRBJ2-7, is GAGVSQSPSNKVTEKGKDVELRCDPISGHTALYWYRQSLGQGLEFLIYFQGNSAPDKSGLPSDRFSAERTGGSVSTLTIQRTQQEDSAVYLCASSLEWSTGYEQYFGPGTRLTVT.

This clone was counted between two and nine times. V gene TRBV9 combines with J gene TRBJ1-1; possible D gene TRBD1, 5 bases. Germline V lookup: CDR1 SGDLS, CDR2 YYNGEE. Trimming took 3 bases from V and 7 from J, leaving 19 bases between them. The CDR3 spans 15 residues. CDR3 sequence (DNA): TGTGCCAGCAGCGAATCACCAGGGCGTTGGGGTGAAGCTTTCTTT. Protein sequence: CASSESPGRWGEAFF. Together with reference TRBV9 and TRBJ1-1, the CDR3 gives the full variable domain: DSGVTQTPKHLITATGQRVTLRCSPRSGDLSVYWYQQSLDQGLQFLIQYYNGEERAKGNILERFSAQQFPDLHSELNLSSLELGDSALYFCASSESPGRWGEAFFGQGTRLTVV.

This clone was found once. The chain employs TRBV7-9 and TRBJ1-1; D is possibly TRBD1 (5 bases). The CDR3 is 12 residues long. Germline CDR1 reads SEHNR; CDR2 reads FQNEAQ (reference sequence). V lost 5 bases, J lost 4 bases, and 8 bases lay in between. CDR3 DNA sequence: TGTGCCAGCAGCCGGGACCTCACTGAAGCTTTCTTT. Its translation: CASSRDLTEAFF.

The rearrangement joins TRBV5-1 to TRBJ2-7; TRBD2 aligns across 12 bases. There are 15 residues in the CDR3. J lost 9 bases, V lost 0 bases, and 7 bases had no gene match. Germline V gives CDR1 SGHRS, CDR2 YFSETQ. The CDR3 is CASSLVASGREVQYF. CDR3 bases: TGCGCCAGCAGCTTGGTTGCTAGCGGGAGGGAGGTGCAGTACTTC. The whole variable domain, filled in from reference TRBV5-1 and TRBJ2-7, reads KAGVTQTPRYLIKTRGQQVTLSCSPISGHRSVSWYQQTPGQGLQFLFEYFSETQRNKGNFPGRFSGRQFSNSRSEMNVSTLELGDSALYLCASSLVASGREVQYFGPGTRLTVT.

This clone was counted a single time. Distinct nucleotide sequences in the sample also encode this CDR3. This chain joins TRBV27 and TRBJ1-5; D is possibly TRBD1 (5 bases). This CDR3 has 14 amino acids. V dropped 2 bases and J dropped 2 bases, with 7 bases sitting between them. CDR1 MNHEY and CDR2 SMNVEV come from the germline V gene (reference sequence). CDR3 in DNA: TGTGCCAGCAGTTTAAGAGGGGGCAATCAGCCCCAGCATTTT. Its protein is CASSLRGGNQPQHF.

With respect to this clone: Other DNA sequences in this specimen translate into the identical CDR3. The J gene is TRBJ2-3, the V gene TRBV7-2; a weak D match, TRBD2 (6 bases). CDR3 size: 13 residues. CDR1 and CDR2 from the germline V gene are SGHTA and FQGNSA. Trimming took off 6 bases at V and 0 bases at J, with 7 bases between the two ends. CDR3: CASRGGSTDTQYF. CDR3 bases: TGTGCCAGCAGGGGGGGTAGCACAGATACGCAGTATTTT.

The genes are TRBV19 and TRBJ2-2, with TRBD1 matching 7 bases. Losses at the gene ends were 4 bases for V and 7 bases for J; bases not matched to a gene: 9. Germline V gene sequence: CDR1 LNHDA, CDR2 SQIVND (reference sequence). This CDR3 comprises 15 residues. For the CDR3, the DNA is TGTGCCAGTAGTAAGGGTAAAACAGGGGACGGGGAGCTGTTTTTT. Translation gives CASSKGKTGDGELFF. The full variable domain, rest sourced from reference TRBV19 and TRBJ2-2, is DGGITQSPKYLFRKEGQNVTLSCEQNLNHDAMYWYRQDPGQGLRLIYYSQIVNDFQKGDIAEGYSVSREKKESFPLTVTSAQKNPTAFYLCASSKGKTGDGELFFGEGSRLTVL.

This chain joins TRBV7-8 and TRBJ2-3, with TRBD2 matching 7 bases. In germline, CDR1 is SGHVS, CDR2 FQNEAQ. V lost 3 bases to trimming and J lost 3 bases; unmatched junction nucleotides: 9. CDR3 length: 16 amino acids. The CDR3 reads CASSLSGKGRTDTQYF. CDR3 nucleotides: TGTGCCAGCAGCTTGAGCGGGAAGGGGAGGACAGATACGCAGTATTTT.

This clone showed up just a few times. Other DNA sequences in the sample encode the same CDR3. CDR3 loop: CASRRTDTQYF. CDR3 in DNA: TGTGCCAGCAGAAGAACAGATACGCAGTATTTT. V gene TRBV28 combines with J gene TRBJ2-3; D uncertain. The CDR3 spans 11 residues. The germline V gene has CDR1 MDHEN and CDR2 SYDVKM. V lost 6 bases, J lost 3 bases, and 4 bases lay in between.

The gene calls are TRBV28 and TRBJ2-7, with D possibly being TRBD2 (6 bases). The CDR3 covers 12 residues. Germline values: CDR1 MDHEN, CDR2 SYDVKM. V gave up 6 bases and J gave up 9 bases, with 15 bases separating them. Here the CDR3 DNA reads TGTGCCAGCAGCATGGGGGGTGAATGGCAGTACTTC. Its protein product is CASSMGGEWQYF.

The rearrangement joins TRBV4-1 to TRBJ1-1; a weak D match, TRBD1 (6 bases). The CDR3 consists of 13 residues. V lost 1 base and J lost 7, with 10 bases in between. CDR1 MGHRA and CDR2 YSYEKL come from the germline V gene. CDR3 sequence: CASSQGGGLEAFF. The CDR3 region has the DNA TGCGCCAGCAGCCAAGGGGGGGGGCTTGAAGCTTTCTTT.